This TCR beta chain comes out of a study of cytomegalovirus exposure and HLA in healthy donors. Per the germline V gene, CDR1 is LGHNA and CDR2 is YSLEER. This CDR3 spans 15 amino acids. V lost 0 bases and J lost 4, with 12 bases in between. Only a few counts were recorded for this clone. Its antigen is as yet unknown. The PCR was carried out with 60 Vbeta primers and 13 Jbeta primers. Per the original methods: Later reanalysis found about 78 million unique TCR beta chains, some 10 million of them shared. Sequencing was performed with immunoSEQ multiplex PCR; in TCRdb, only in-frame clones are kept and a portion is missing. V, J and clone size are taken as reported in that table, and D and trimming were inferred from the DNA itself. Of 200,000 or so clones listed, more than 75% are singletons. Points from the study as a whole: The listing of fewer than 200 TCR beta chains classed them as cytomegalovirus-associated. Upon later analysis, HLA-associated TCR beta chains proved more clonally expanded than other, equally common chains. Owing to their indistinguishability, certain V segments, notably TRBV6-2 and TRBV6-3, were excluded.

This clonotype originated in a woman aged 45-65 years in good health and CMV-seropositive. Sequencing was done on a sample of PBMCs. The chain links TRBV4-3 to TRBJ1-1; no reliable D call. The CDR3 sequence is CASSQDPGSFTEAFF. The CDR3 region has the DNA TGCGCCAGCAGCCAAGATCCGGGGAGCTTCACTGAAGCTTTCTTT.